This T cell receptor (beta chain) was sequenced for a study of blood T cell repertoires in COVID-19. As for the study in general: Whether acute or convalescent, the COVID-19 samples came from the United States, Italy and Spain.

CDR1 and CDR2 (germline): MGHRA, YSYEKL. CDR3 size: 19 residues. J lost 3 bases, V lost 0 bases, and 14 bases had no gene match. Which cohort a participant joined came from the clinical history participants gave. Per the original methods: Using reference gene primer amplification, nucleated cell counts were estimated. Sequenced by immunoSEQ multiplex PCR; TCRdb stores in-frame clones only, minus some. Clonal size and the V and J genes are those of that table, whereas D and trimming came from the DNA. The table lists approximately 140,000 clones, roughly 90% of them singletons, with approximately 4% in the top ten.

Material for sequencing was PBMCs or T cells enriched from blood (not recorded which). The chain has TRBV4-1 and TRBJ1-2, with TRBD1 identical over 9 bases. The clonotype was recovered from a woman in her thirties or forties who had been exposed to COVID-19. CDR3 nucleotides: TGCGCCAGCAGCCAAGATCCGGGACAGGGCCAGTTAAGGGACTATGGCTACACCTTC. This encodes CASSQDPGQGQLRDYGYTF.